This T cell receptor (beta chain) was observed in a study of OX40 agonist ivuxolimab in advanced cancers. Study as a whole: Melanoma, hepatocellular carcinoma, head and neck or renal cell cancer occurred in dose-escalation patients. Points from the study as a whole: Circulating CD4+ and CD8+ T cells showed clonal expansion by week 6 at 0.1 to 3.0 mg/kg. It was also the case that some nonresponders had low normalized T-cell clonal expansion.

Per germline, CDR1 KGHSH and CDR2 LQKENI. The CDR3 length is 15 residues. Trimming removed 3 bases at V and 0 bases at J, with 9 bases between. This clone was counted a few times. Its antigen is still unknown. The repertoire was sequenced with immunoSEQ multiplex PCR; TCRdb's copy has only in-frame clones and lacks some. The sample lists 77,000 or so clones; approximately 92% were seen once. Patients with autoimmune history or systemic immunosuppression were excluded. The chain uses TRBV18 and TRBJ1-5, with D unclear. This receptor was obtained from an adult with an advanced solid tumor such as melanoma, head and neck, liver or kidney cancer. Sequences were derived from CD4+ or CD8+ T cells sorted from blood, sampled in a trial of the OX40 agonist ivuxolimab. The CDR3 is CASSPAANSNQPQHF. Here the CDR3 DNA reads TGTGCCAGCTCACCCGCAGCGAATAGCAATCAGCCCCAGCATTTT. Looking up the rest from reference TRBV18 and TRBJ1-5 gives the full variable domain: NAGVMQNPRHLVRRRGQEARLRCSPMKGHSHVYWYRQLPEEGLKFMVYLQKENIIDESGMPKERFSAEFPKEGPSILRIQQVVRGDSAAYFCASSPAANSNQPQHFGDGTRLSIL.